This T cell receptor (beta chain) was captured in a study of CD8 T cells in Susac syndrome. The CDR3 is 16 residues long. Trimming shortened V by 2 bases and J by 4 bases, and 15 bases separated the two germline ends. From germline, CDR1 is MGHRA and CDR2 YSYEKL. Reverse transcription of about 0.45 to 1 ug RNA was carried out with random hexamers. TCRdb re-called the immunoSEQ multiplex PCR reads through MiXCR, storing one row per CDR3 protein. In the table there are a few hundred thousand distinct CDR3 sequences, 95% of which are singletons. In blood CD8+ and CD4+ T cells, TCR beta underwent sequencing.

This TCR was recovered from a human donor with multiple sclerosis. The sample was CD4+ T cells from PBMCs. The gene calls are TRBV4-1 and TRBJ1-3, with D hard to call. CDR3: CASSQFRTPAGNTIYF. The CDR3 DNA sequence: TGCGCCAGCAGCCAATTCCGGACGCCGGCGGGAAACACCATATATTTT.